This T cell receptor beta chain derives from a study of T cells in Graves' hyperthyroidism and ophthalmopathy. Study as a whole: Pretreatment peripheral blood was obtained at initial diagnosis. Notes on the study in general: Prediction of ophthalmopathy progression came a median around 6.5 months pre-onset.

J gave up 5 bases and V 5 bases, and 9 bases lay outside the gene matches. The CDR3 consists of 16 residues. With respect to this clonotype: Its specificity is unknown.

Newly diagnosed hyperthyroidism patients aged 18 to 65 years had disease lasting under 2 months. The PBMCs were taken from around 10 ml of fresh peripheral blood. Regions amplified from RNA transcripts were the TCR beta CDR3 regions. First-round RT-PCR of the TCR CDR3 relied on the HTBI primer set. TCRdb called the multiplex PCR reads again in MiXCR, with one record for every CDR3 protein. The sample has roughly 720,000 distinct CDR3 sequences, 15% to 20% seen once. The chain carries TRBV12-3 or TRBV12-4 and TRBJ2-1; 10 bases are a match to TRBD2. The sequence derives from a man between 45 and 60 years old with Graves' hyperthyroidism. Sequenced material: blood. This chain's CDR3 is CASSGLAGEFHNEQFF. In DNA form, the CDR3 reads TGTGCCAGCAGTGGGCTAGCGGGAGAGTTCCACAATGAGCAGTTCTTC.